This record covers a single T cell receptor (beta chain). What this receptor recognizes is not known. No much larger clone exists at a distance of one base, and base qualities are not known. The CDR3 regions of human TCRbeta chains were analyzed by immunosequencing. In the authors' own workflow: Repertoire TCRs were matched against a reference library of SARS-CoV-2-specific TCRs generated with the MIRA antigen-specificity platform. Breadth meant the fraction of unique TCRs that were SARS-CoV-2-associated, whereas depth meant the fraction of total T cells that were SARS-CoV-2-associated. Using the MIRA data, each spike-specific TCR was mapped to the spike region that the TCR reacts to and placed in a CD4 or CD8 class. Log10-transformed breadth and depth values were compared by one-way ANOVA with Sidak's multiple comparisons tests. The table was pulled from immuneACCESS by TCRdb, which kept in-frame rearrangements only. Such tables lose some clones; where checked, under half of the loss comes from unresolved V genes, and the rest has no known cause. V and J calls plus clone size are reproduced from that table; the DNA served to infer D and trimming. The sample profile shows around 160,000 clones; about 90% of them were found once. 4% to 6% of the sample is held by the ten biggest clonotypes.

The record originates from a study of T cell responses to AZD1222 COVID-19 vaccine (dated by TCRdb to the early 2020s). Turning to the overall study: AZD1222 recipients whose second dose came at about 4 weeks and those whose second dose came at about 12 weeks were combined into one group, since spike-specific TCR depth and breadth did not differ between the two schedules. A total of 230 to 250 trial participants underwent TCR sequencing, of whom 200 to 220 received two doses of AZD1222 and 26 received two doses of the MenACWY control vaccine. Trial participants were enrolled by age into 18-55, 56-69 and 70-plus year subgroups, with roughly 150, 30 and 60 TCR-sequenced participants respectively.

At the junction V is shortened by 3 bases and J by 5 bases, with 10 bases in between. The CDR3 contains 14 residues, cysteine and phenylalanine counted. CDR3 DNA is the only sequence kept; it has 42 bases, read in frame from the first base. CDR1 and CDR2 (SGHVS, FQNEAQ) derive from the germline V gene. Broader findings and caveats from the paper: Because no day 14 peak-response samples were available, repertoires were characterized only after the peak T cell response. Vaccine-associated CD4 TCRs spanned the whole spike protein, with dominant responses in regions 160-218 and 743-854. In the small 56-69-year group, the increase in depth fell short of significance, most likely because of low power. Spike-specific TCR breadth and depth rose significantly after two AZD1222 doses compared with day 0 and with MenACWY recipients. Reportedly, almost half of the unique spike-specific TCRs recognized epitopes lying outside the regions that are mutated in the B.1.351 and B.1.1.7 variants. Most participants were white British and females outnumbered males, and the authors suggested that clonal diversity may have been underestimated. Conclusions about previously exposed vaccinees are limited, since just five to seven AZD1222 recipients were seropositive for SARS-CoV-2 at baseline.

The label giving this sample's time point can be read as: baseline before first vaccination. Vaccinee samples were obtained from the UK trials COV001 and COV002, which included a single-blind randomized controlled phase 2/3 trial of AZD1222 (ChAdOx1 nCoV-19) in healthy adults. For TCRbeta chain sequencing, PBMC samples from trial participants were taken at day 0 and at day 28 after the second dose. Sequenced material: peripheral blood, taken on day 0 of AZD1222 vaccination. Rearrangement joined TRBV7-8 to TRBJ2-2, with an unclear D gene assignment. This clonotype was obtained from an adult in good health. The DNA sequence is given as TGTGCCAGCAGCTTCCGGACCGCGACCGGGGAGCTGTTTTTT. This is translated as CASSFRTATGELFF.